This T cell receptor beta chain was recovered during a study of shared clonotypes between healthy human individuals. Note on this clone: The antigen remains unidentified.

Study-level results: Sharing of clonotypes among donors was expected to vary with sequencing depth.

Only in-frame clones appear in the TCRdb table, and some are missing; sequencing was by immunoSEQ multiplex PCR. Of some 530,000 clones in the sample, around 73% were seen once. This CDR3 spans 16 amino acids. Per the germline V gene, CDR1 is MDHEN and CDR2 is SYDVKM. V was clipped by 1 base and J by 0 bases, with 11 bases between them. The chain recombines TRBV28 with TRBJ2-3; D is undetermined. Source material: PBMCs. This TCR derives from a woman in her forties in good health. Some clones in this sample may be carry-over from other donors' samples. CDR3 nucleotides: TGTGCCAGCAGTTTATTTTACTCCTCTAGCACAGATACGCAGTATTTT. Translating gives CASSLFYSSSTDTQYF.